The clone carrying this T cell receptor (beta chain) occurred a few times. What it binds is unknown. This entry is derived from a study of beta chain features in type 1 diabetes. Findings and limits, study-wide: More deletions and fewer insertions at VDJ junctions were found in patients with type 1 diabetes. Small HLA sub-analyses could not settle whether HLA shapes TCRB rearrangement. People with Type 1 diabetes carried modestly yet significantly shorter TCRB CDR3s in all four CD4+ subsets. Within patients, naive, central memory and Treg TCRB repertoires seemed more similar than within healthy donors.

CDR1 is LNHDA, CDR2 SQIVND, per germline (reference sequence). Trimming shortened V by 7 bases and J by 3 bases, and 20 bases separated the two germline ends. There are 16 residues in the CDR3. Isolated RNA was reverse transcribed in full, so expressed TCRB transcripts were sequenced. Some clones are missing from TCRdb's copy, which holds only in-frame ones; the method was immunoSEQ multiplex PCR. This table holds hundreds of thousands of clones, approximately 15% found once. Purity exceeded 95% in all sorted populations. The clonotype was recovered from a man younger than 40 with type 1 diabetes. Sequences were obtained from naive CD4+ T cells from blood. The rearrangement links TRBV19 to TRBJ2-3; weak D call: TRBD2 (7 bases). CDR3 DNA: TGTGCCAGTACCGGACCCCGAGGGAGGGGGACAGATACGCAGTATTTT. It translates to CASTGPRGRGTDTQYF.